This T cell receptor beta chain was recovered during a study of sequential checkpoint blockade in melanoma. General study findings and limits: T-cell fraction and clonality followed PD-L1 and CD8+ counts, not mutational load. Pretreatment TIL clonality tracked with response in the nivolumab-first arm.

Unmatched junction bases numbered 6, after V lost 6 bases and J lost 3 bases. There are 14 residues in the CDR3. Only in-frame clones appear in the TCRdb table, and some are missing; sequencing was by immunoSEQ multiplex PCR. The profile shows 20,000 to 25,000 clones, approximately 30% of them singletons. This clone was counted at least ten times. Its target is unknown. Indicated treatment: randomized to nivolumab then ipilimumab (arm A) or the reverse (arm B). The TCR sequence derives from a human donor with melanoma. Sequencing used tumor tissue (inferred from file names), obtained from a patient given nivolumab and ipilimumab in sequence. The chain uses TRBV23-1 and TRBJ1-2; TRBD1 aligns across 8 bases. TRBV23-1 is an open reading frame, and its role is uncertain. The CDR3 spells CASSQKTGDYGYTF. The CDR3 DNA reads TGCGCCAGCAGCCAAAAGACAGGGGACTATGGCTACACCTTC.